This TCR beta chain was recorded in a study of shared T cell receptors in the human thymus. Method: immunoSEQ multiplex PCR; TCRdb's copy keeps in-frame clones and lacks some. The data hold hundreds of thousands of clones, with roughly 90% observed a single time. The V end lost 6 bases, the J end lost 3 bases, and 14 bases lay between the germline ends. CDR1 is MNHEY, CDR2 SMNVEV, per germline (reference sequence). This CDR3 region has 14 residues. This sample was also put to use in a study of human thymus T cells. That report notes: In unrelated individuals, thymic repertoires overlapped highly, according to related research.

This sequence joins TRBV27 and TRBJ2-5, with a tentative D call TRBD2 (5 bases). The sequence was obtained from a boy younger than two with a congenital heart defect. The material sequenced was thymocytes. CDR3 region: CASSSKTTEETQYF. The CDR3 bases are TGTGCCAGCAGCTCGAAGACTACAGAAGAGACCCAGTACTTC.